This T cell receptor (beta chain) is drawn from a study of post-analysis software for immune sequencing data. About the study: Patients had relapsing-remitting, secondary progressive or progressive-relapsing multiple sclerosis; some lacked subtype. Broader study findings: Patients with multiple sclerosis recorded significantly lower normalized Chao1 diversity than controls, the study found. When the samples were clustered directly with F measure, those that had been prepared in the same batch showed strong co-clustering. When patients were compared with controls, about five TRBV segments were more frequent, TRBV5-6, TRBV5-1 and TRBV20-1 among them.

Note on this clonotype: Its antigen is not identified.

Incorporated into the TCR beta cDNA libraries were unique molecular identifiers, which served to reduce PCR and sequencing biases. In TCRdb, the PCR reads were re-called with MiXCR into one record per CDR3 protein. The data contain hundreds of thousands of distinct CDR3 sequences, around 53% of them seen just once; the ten biggest clones take up approximately 4.2%. The CDR3 runs 14 residues. The V and J ends lost 0 bases and 4 bases respectively, with 8 bases between them. Germline assignment: CDR1 SGHDN and CDR2 FVKESK. This clonotype originated in a girl between 10 and 17 years old with multiple sclerosis. Sequences were obtained from blood. The V and J genes are TRBV14 and TRBJ2-3; D gene ambiguous. DNA of the CDR3: TGTGCCAGCAGCCAAGATTCGGCGGCAGATACGCAGTATTTT. It is translated as CASSQDSAADTQYF.